This T cell receptor beta chain was observed in a study of shared clonotypes between healthy human individuals (dated by TCRdb to about 2020). Study-level background: The cohort comprised two women and three men aged 18 to 49 years. Leukapheresis yielded between about 0.8 and 9.5 billion PBMCs per donor. To estimate repertoire size and how much clonotype sharing occurs between individuals, the study deeply sequenced the blood TCR repertoires of several healthy adults. Libraries were prepared and TCR repertoires were sequenced by different laboratories using diverse techniques, in order to increase sequencing depth and limit assay-specific biases. For each donor, CD4 naive and CD4 memory were each run on three plates, CD8 naive on two plates, and CD8 memory on one plate.

Notes on this clone: No antigen is known for it. It has no much larger one-base neighbor in the sample; base qualities were not kept.

Using the deep immunoSEQ assay, TCR CDR3 regions were amplified from genomic DNA by multiplex PCR. Extracted genomic DNA from each cell subset was distributed evenly across all wells of several immunoSEQ 96-well plates, and each plate was treated as a replicate. For sorted subsets, each replicate PCR was loaded with roughly 200 ng genomic DNA, equivalent to approximately 27,000 T cell genomes. Purified libraries were quantified with a Qubit 3.0 fluorometer, sized on a Bioanalyzer 2100, and re-quantified with the KAPA Library Quantification kit. Every immunoSEQ 96-well plate was sequenced on a separate single-read 150-cycle Illumina NextSeq 550 flow cell. Concerning the study's data processing: Because the immunoSEQ output held only junctional sequences and lacked quality scores, the filtering could not match the filtering applied to full-length reads. To assign V/J genes and CDR3, sequences were annotated using PyIR, a Python wrapper for IgBLAST v1.9, with IMGT germline references. Reads with weak V/J assignments (E-value above 1e-6), missing CDR3, stop codons, out-of-frame junctions, or ambiguous translated residues were removed. A V3J clonotype was defined by an identical inferred V gene, J gene, and CDR3 amino acid sequence. Percentage overlap between repertoires was computed as shared unique clonotypes divided by the size of the smaller repertoire. RTK rarefaction, the Chao1 estimator, and Recon v2.1 estimates of unobserved clonotypes were used to assess repertoire richness. Generation probabilities for all TCRbeta clonotypes obtained by the gDNA method from a handful of donors were computed using OLGA. In TCRdb, the immuneACCESS table is reduced to in-frame sequences with V and J assigned. These tables do not hold every clone; where another copy was compared, an unresolved V gene accounts for under half, and the others remain unexplained. V, J and clone size reflect that table, while D and trimming were determined from the DNA. The sample contains about 380,000 clones, approximately 96% of them found a single time. About 0.32% of the sample is held by the ten biggest clonotypes.

Donors were healthy HIV-negative adults with no recently reported acute infections or vaccinations. Every donor was a Caucasian adult living in Nashville, Tennessee, USA. The CD8 memory samples were a combination of magnetically selected CD45RO+ cells and CCR7-negative CD45RA+ effector memory (TemRA) cells. Blood was collected by leukapheresis, and PBMCs were isolated by Ficoll-Histopaque density gradient centrifugation and then cryopreserved in liquid nitrogen vapor phase. Purity and quantity of every magnetically sorted T cell population were checked by analytical flow cytometry. Genomic DNA was isolated from each sorted fraction and quantified by UV absorbance on a Nanodrop 2000c. What the study reported, not specific to this receptor: Pairwise subsampling indicated that sequencing depth was expected to affect the degree of clonotype sharing among donors. Even with the large sequencing depth, rarefaction of the sorted-subset datasets indicated that sequencing was incomplete. Larger estimated clonotype richness was generally found for naive subsets than for memory subsets. When four donors were compared, the shared fraction of clonotypes was about 5.2% for naive CD4, around 4% for naive CD8, 2% to 2.5% for memory CD4, and 0.4% for memory CD8. Compared with non-shared clonotypes, clonotypes shared by all four sorted-subset donors had higher generation probabilities. The genetic and exposure-history diversity represented was limited by the small number of donors. Only blood was sampled, and tissue TCR repertoires likely differ from those in blood.

The CDR3 spans 15 residues, from the cysteine through the phenylalanine. This entry keeps only the CDR3 DNA: 45 bases, framed from base 1. After removal of 3 bases from V and 2 bases from J, the junction retains 4 bases not matched to a gene. The CDR1 and CDR2 encoded by the germline V gene are KGHSH and LQKENI. Specimen: memory CD8+ T cells sorted from blood. In the paper's terms, the cell subset or site label means: CD45RO+ cells pooled with CCR7-negative TemRA cells. The chain links TRBV18 with TRBJ2-3; TRBD2 fits 8 bases in the junction. The sequence was obtained from a man aged 25-40 years in good health. The CDR3 loop reads CASSPTGGSTDTQYF. The DNA is as follows: TGTGCCAGCTCACCGACGGGAGGGTCCACAGATACGCAGTATTTT.